Shown below are 30 T cell receptor beta chains from a single sample sequenced in a study of T cell responses to AZD1222 COVID-19 vaccine. The method was immunoSEQ multiplex PCR; TCRdb's version includes in-frame clones alone and lacks a portion of them. The sample includes around 100,000 clones, 65% to 85% of them seen just once. The sample was peripheral blood, taken on day 0 of AZD1222 vaccination. The receptors derive from an adult in good health.

The chain links TRBV2 to TRBJ2-1, with D perhaps matching TRBD1 or TRBD2 (5 bases each). The germline V gene encodes CDR1 SNHLY and CDR2 FYNNEI. The CDR3 is 17 residues long. V lost 6 bases and J lost 0, with 18 bases in between. CDR3 coding DNA: TGTGCCAGCAGCTCTGGGAGACAGTCCTCCTCCTACAATGAGCAGTTCTTC. This codes for CASSSGRQSSSYNEQFF.

The V and J genes are TRBV28 and TRBJ1-1, with D possibly matching TRBD1 (5 bases). Germline values: CDR1 MDHEN, CDR2 SYDVKM. Trimming stripped 6 bases from V and 4 bases from J, with 9 bases between. The CDR3 extends over 12 amino acids. In nucleotides, the CDR3 is TGTGCCAGCAGGACGGGGGGCACTGAAGCTTTCTTT. Encoded protein: CASRTGGTEAFF.

The chain carries TRBV7-8 and TRBJ1-3; 7 bases match TRBD1. Germline assignment: CDR1 SGHVS and CDR2 FQNEAQ. The V segment lost 5 bases and the J segment 9 bases; nucleotides outside the gene matches: 10. The CDR3 has 14 amino acids. The CDR3 DNA follows: TGTGCCAGCAGCACAGGGACAGCCGGCGGCACCATATATTTT. Amino acids: CASSTGTAGGTIYF.

The rearrangement uses TRBV6-5 and TRBJ2-5; no firm D call. V lost 2 bases, J lost 5 bases, and 9 bases lay in between. The CDR3 is 13 amino acids. CDR1 MNHEY and CDR2 SVGAGI come from the germline V gene. The CDR3 protein is CASSYNSLETQYF. The CDR3 DNA is TGTGCCAGCAGTTACAATTCACTCGAGACCCAGTACTTC.

A single count supports this clone. The chain joins TRBV7-2 to TRBJ2-7; 11 bases align to TRBD2. The CDR3 sequence is 16 residues long. V lost 5 bases, J lost 4 bases, and 10 bases stayed unmatched. The germline V gene has CDR1 SGHTA and CDR2 FQGNSA. The CDR3 bases are TGTGCCAGCAGCGGATCCGGGACTAGCGGAATATACGAGCAGTACTTC. Amino acids: CASSGSGTSGIYEQYF.

The chain is built from TRBV7-9 and TRBJ1-2; TRBD1 aligns across 8 bases. This CDR3 spans 13 amino acids. J lost 8 bases, V lost 1 base, and 3 bases had no gene match. Germline CDR1 and CDR2: SEHNR and FQNEAQ (reference sequence). The CDR3 coding sequence is TGTGCCAGCAGCTTAGGAGGGGACAGGGGCTACACCTTC. Its protein is CASSLGGDRGYTF.

This chain joins TRBV30 and TRBJ1-6, with D possibly TRBD1 on 6 matching bases. The V and J ends lost 8 bases and 9 bases respectively, with 14 bases between them. Germline V CDR1 and CDR2: GTSNPN, SVGIG (reference sequence). The CDR3 runs to 12 residues. The CDR3 region has the DNA TGTGCCGCAGGGGCTTCGCTTTCACCCCTCCACTTT. Amino acid sequence: CAAGASLSPLHF.

The chain recombines TRBV19 with TRBJ1-5; the D gene is possibly TRBD1 (5 bases). Germline CDR1 LNHDA, CDR2 SQIVND (reference sequence). The V gene lost 5 bases and the J gene lost 2 bases, with 13 bases spanning the gap. The CDR3 sequence is 15 residues long. In nucleotides, the CDR3 is TGTGCCAGTAGTTATCGGGGGTATGGCAATCAGCCCCAGCATTTT. This encodes CASSYRGYGNQPQHF.

This clone has more than one count but fewer than ten. The chain's CDR3 is CASSLRAGTGGLAKNIQYF. The CDR3 DNA is TGTGCCAGCAGCTTAAGGGCCGGGACAGGGGGTCTGGCCAAAAACATTCAGTACTTC. This chain links TRBV7-2 with TRBJ2-4; 11 bases map to TRBD1. This CDR3 has 19 amino acids. In germline, CDR1 is SGHTA, CDR2 FQGNSA. Losses at the gene ends were 2 bases for V and 1 base for J; bases not matched to a gene: 10.

V usage is TRBV7-8 and J usage is TRBJ2-7; D unclear. There are 14 residues in the CDR3. CDR1 is SGHVS and CDR2 is FQNEAQ in the germline V gene. The V end lost 4 bases, the J end lost 3 bases, and 13 bases lay between the germline ends. CDR3 loop: CASSSPFGLYEQYF. For the CDR3, the DNA is TGTGCCAGCAGCTCCCCTTTTGGCCTCTACGAGCAGTACTTC.

The J gene is TRBJ2-1, the V gene TRBV6-5, with D tentatively TRBD2 (6 bases). The V end lost 2 bases, the J end lost 10 bases, and 15 bases lay between the germline ends. CDR1 is MNHEY and CDR2 is SVGAGI in the germline V gene. The CDR3 covers 14 residues. DNA for the CDR3: TGTGCCAGCAGTTACAACCAAAGGACTAACGAGCAGTTCTTC. Residues: CASSYNQRTNEQFF.

The chain carries TRBV19 and TRBJ2-7; 7 bases align to TRBD1. Per germline, CDR1 LNHDA and CDR2 SQIVND (reference sequence). Unmatched junction bases numbered 25, after V lost 5 bases and J lost 6 bases. The CDR3 contains 19 residues. CDR3: CASSFSPTSGTVSVREQYF. CDR3 nucleotides: TGTGCCAGTAGTTTCAGCCCGACCTCCGGGACAGTCTCCGTTCGCGAGCAGTACTTC.

The chain recombines TRBV10-2 with TRBJ1-2; TRBD1 agrees at 7 bases. There are 13 residues in the CDR3. V gave up 6 bases and J gave up 8 bases; unmatched junction bases: 9. Germline V CDR1 and CDR2: WSHSY, SAAADI. CDR3 loop: CASRGQELNGYTF. Here the CDR3 DNA reads TGCGCCAGCAGAGGACAGGAACTCAACGGCTACACCTTC.

This clone has just one count. The rearrangement uses TRBV5-1 and TRBJ2-7; 7 bases line up with TRBD1. V shed 4 bases, J shed 0 bases, and the junction held 4 bases outside the gene matches. The CDR3 is made up of 14 amino acids. Germline CDR1 SGHRS, CDR2 YFSETQ. The CDR3 loop is CASSLGGSSYEQYF. The CDR3 DNA follows: TGCGCCAGCAGCCTAGGGGGCAGCTCCTACGAGCAGTACTTC.

This clone was seen only once. The chain recombines TRBV14 with TRBJ1-6, with 10 bases matching TRBD1. After removal of 1 base from V and 9 bases from J, the junction contained 6 bases not matched to a gene. Germline-derived CDR1 and CDR2 are SGHDN and FVKESK. This CDR3 has 16 residues. The CDR3 DNA is TGTGCCAGCAGCCAAGGGATGACAGGGGGCTTTTCACCCCTCCACTTT. This gives the protein CASSQGMTGGFSPLHF.

Concerning this clone itself: One end of the junction does not line up with germline, which may come from a read error. The CDR3 sequence is CASSSGRAKQLQHF. The CDR3 bases are TGTGCCAGCAGCTCTGGGAGGGCAAAACAGCTCCAGCATTTT. The rearrangement joins TRBV7-9 to TRBJ1-5; no reliable D call. The CDR3 spans 14 residues. The germline CDR1 and CDR2 sequences are SEHNR and FQNEAQ (reference sequence).

This chain uses TRBV6-1 with TRBJ1-2, with D unresolved. There are 13 residues in the CDR3. Germline V CDR1 and CDR2: MNHNS, SASEGT. V dropped 2 bases and J dropped 8 bases, with 12 bases sitting between them. CDR3 in DNA: TGTGCCAGCAGTGAAACAGATCGACGGGGCTACACCTTC. This sequence encodes CASSETDRRGYTF.

The J gene is TRBJ1-2, the V gene TRBV12-3 or TRBV12-4; D ambiguous. The V end lost 3 bases, the J end lost 8 bases, and 4 bases lay between the germline ends. This CDR3 is 10 amino acids long. The CDR3 DNA sequence: TGTGCCAGCAGTTTCGGGGGCTACACCTTC. Its translation: CASSFGGYTF.

The chain carries TRBV7-9 and TRBJ1-6, with a tentative D call TRBD1 (6 bases). V was cut by 2 bases and J by 7 bases, with 15 bases left in between. The CDR3 is made up of 16 amino acids. Germline CDR1 SEHNR, CDR2 FQNEAQ (reference sequence). The CDR3 sequence: CASSLPDPQGNSPLHF. In DNA, the CDR3 is TGTGCCAGCAGCTTACCCGATCCACAGGGAAATTCACCCCTCCACTTT. Combining the CDR3 with reference TRBV7-9 and TRBJ1-6 gives the whole variable domain DTGVSQNPRHKITKRGQNVTFRCDPISEHNRLYWYRQTLGQGPEFLTYFQNEAQLEKSRLLSDRFSAERPKGSFSTLEIQRTEQGDSAMYLCASSLPDPQGNSPLHFGNGTRLTVT.

The chain uses TRBV28 and TRBJ1-5; no firm D call. The germline gives CDR1 MDHEN, CDR2 SYDVKM. The CDR3 length is 13 residues. Trimming shortened V by 8 bases and J by 2 bases, and 10 bases separated the two germline ends. The CDR3: CASQVAGNQPQHF. The CDR3 coding sequence is TGTGCCAGCCAAGTCGCGGGCAATCAGCCCCAGCATTTT.

The chain employs TRBV19 and TRBJ1-5; D perhaps matches TRBD1 (5 bases). The CDR3 has 16 amino acids. Germline CDR1 and CDR2: LNHDA and SQIVND (reference sequence). The V end lost 0 bases, the J end lost 6 bases, and 15 bases lay between the germline ends. Written as DNA, the CDR3 is TGTGCCAGTAGTATAGATCGGGGGGTTCTGGGTCAGCCCCAGCATTTT. Amino acids: CASSIDRGVLGQPQHF.

This clone ranks as medium-sized. The chain joins TRBV4-3 to TRBJ2-2; TRBD1 agrees at 7 bases. J lost 0 bases, V lost 4 bases, and 11 bases had no gene match. Germline V gene lookup returns CDR1 LGHNA and CDR2 YSLEER. There are 18 residues in the CDR3. The CDR3, as DNA: TGCGCCAGCAGCCTACGACGGACAGGCTTCGCGAACACCGGGGAGCTGTTTTTT. This codes for CASSLRRTGFANTGELFF.

CDR3 in amino acids: CASSPQRTGSGQLFF. In DNA form, the CDR3 reads TGTGCCAGCAGCCCCCAACGGACGGGGTCGGGGCAACTGTTTTTT. V is TRBV9 and J is TRBJ1-4, with a weak D call TRBD1 (5 bases). This CDR3 is 15 amino acids long. The germline V and J ends were trimmed by 4 bases and 12 bases, with 22 bases remaining between them. Germline-derived CDR1 and CDR2 are SGDLS and YYNGEE.

This sequence joins TRBV2 and TRBJ1-4, with a weak D call TRBD1 (5 bases). V lost 4 bases to trimming and J lost 7 bases, with 13 bases between them. The germline CDR1 and CDR2 sequences are SNHLY and FYNNEI. The CDR3 contains 14 residues. This chain's CDR3 is CASSVDTTGEKLFF. Written as DNA, the CDR3 is TGTGCCAGCAGTGTCGACACCACAGGTGAAAAACTGTTTTTT.

The gene calls are TRBV12-3 or TRBV12-4 and TRBJ2-1, with 12 bases identical to TRBD2. The V and J ends lost 4 bases and 14 bases, in that order; junction bases with no gene match: 6. The CDR3 extends over 13 amino acids. CDR3 protein: CASSWTSGKAKFF. DNA for the CDR3: TGTGCCAGCAGTTGGACTAGCGGGAAAGCGAAGTTCTTC.

The V gene is TRBV30, the J gene TRBJ1-2; D unclear. This CDR3 contains 12 residues. The germline V gene has CDR1 GTSNPN and CDR2 SVGIG (reference sequence). Trimming removed 1 base from V and 7 bases from J, with 10 bases in between. The CDR3 nucleotides read TGTGCCTGGAGTGGAGGGTGGCCTGGCTACACCTTC. Protein sequence: CAWSGGWPGYTF.

The chain joins TRBV27 to TRBJ1-6; D is undetermined. This CDR3 spans 15 amino acids. Germline values: CDR1 MNHEY, CDR2 SMNVEV (reference sequence). Trimming removed 3 bases from V and 5 bases from J, with 11 bases in between. The DNA for the CDR3 is TGTGCCAGCAGTTTGAGGCCTGTTGATAATTCACCCCTCCACTTT. It encodes CASSLRPVDNSPLHF.

V usage is TRBV5-1 and J usage is TRBJ1-4, with D maybe TRBD1 (5 bases). Trimming left V 4 bases short and J 8 bases short, with 21 bases between. The CDR3 sequence is 16 residues long. CDR1 SGHRS and CDR2 YFSETQ come from the germline V gene. CDR3 in DNA: TGCGCCAGCAGCATTCTTCCCAACGGGGGGGACGAAAAACTGTTTTTT. It is translated as CASSILPNGGDEKLFF. Using reference TRBV5-1 and TRBJ1-4 for the parts outside the CDR3, the full variable domain is KAGVTQTPRYLIKTRGQQVTLSCSPISGHRSVSWYQQTPGQGLQFLFEYFSETQRNKGNFPGRFSGRQFSNSRSEMNVSTLELGDSALYLCASSILPNGGDEKLFFGSGTQLSVL.

The CDR3 nucleotides read TGTGCCAGCAGCTTGAGGAGGGCTAATGAAAAACTGTTTTTT. It translates to CASSLRRANEKLFF. The V gene is TRBV5-5, the J gene TRBJ1-4; D is ambiguous. CDR1 is SGHKS, CDR2 YYEKEE, per germline (reference sequence). V was cut by 1 base and J by 3 bases, with 7 bases left in between. The CDR3 spans 14 residues.

The V gene is TRBV2, the J gene TRBJ2-1; D is uncertain. Trimming removed 1 base at V and 0 bases at J, with 7 bases between. The CDR3 has 15 residues. Germline loops: CDR1 SNHLY, CDR2 FYNNEI. In DNA form, the CDR3 reads TGTGCCAGCAGTGAAGTGCGGAGCTCCTACAATGAGCAGTTCTTC. It is translated as CASSEVRSSYNEQFF. Full variable domain (remainder filled in from reference TRBV2 and TRBJ2-1): EPEVTQTPSHQVTQMGQEVILRCVPISNHLYFYWYRQILGQKVEFLVSFYNNEISEKSEIFDDQFSVERPDGSNFTLKIRSTKLEDSAMYFCASSEVRSSYNEQFFGPGTRLTVL.